These 11 T cell receptor beta chains originate from one sample sequenced in a study of shared clonotypes between healthy human individuals. Measured with immunoSEQ multiplex PCR; TCRdb has only the in-frame clones, and not every one. In the table there are some 1,100,000 clones, more than 75% of which are singletons. Specimen: memory CD4+ T cells from PBMCs. As for subset: CD45RA-negative fraction. The receptor source for this set is a man aged 18 to 30 in good health. Some clones in this sample may be carry-over from other donors' samples.

The chain couples TRBV2 to TRBJ2-7, with D possibly being TRBD2 (5 bases). Trimming cost V 0 bases and J 3 bases, with 15 bases left between them. The CDR3 is made up of 16 amino acids. The germline V gene encodes CDR1 SNHLY and CDR2 FYNNEI. The CDR3 reads CASSEALGVLGYEQYF. The CDR3 nucleotides are TGTGCCAGCAGTGAAGCTCTGGGAGTTTTAGGCTACGAGCAGTACTTC.

This chain connects TRBV12-5 to TRBJ2-2; D perhaps matches TRBD1 (6 bases). From germline, CDR1 is LGHNT and CDR2 FRNRAP. The CDR3 sequence is 16 residues long. Trimming cost V 2 bases and J 4 bases, with 14 bases left between them. CDR3 DNA sequence: TGTGCTAGTGGTTTGTCCTTACAGGGACGCACCGGGGAGCTGTTTTTT. Protein product: CASGLSLQGRTGELFF.

The chain recombines TRBV11-3 with TRBJ2-1, with TRBD2 identical over 13 bases. Losses at the gene ends were 5 bases for V and 7 bases for J; bases not matched to a gene: 5. Per the germline V gene, CDR1 is SGHNT and CDR2 is YENEEA. This CDR3 contains 15 residues. The CDR3 nucleotides read TGTGCCAGCAGCCCCTCACTAGCGGGAGGGAATGAGCAGTTCTTC. Its protein is CASSPSLAGGNEQFF.

This clone was counted only a few times. CDR3 amino acids: CASSFTGNSGKLFF. For the CDR3, the DNA is TGTGCCAGCAGTTTTACGGGAAATTCGGGAAAACTGTTTTTT. V usage is TRBV28 and J usage is TRBJ1-4; no reliable D call. CDR1 is MDHEN and CDR2 is SYDVKM in the germline V gene. The CDR3 covers 14 residues. The germline V and J ends were trimmed by 3 bases and 10 bases, with 15 bases remaining between them.

The chain links TRBV6-1 to TRBJ1-3; a weak D match, TRBD1 (5 bases). Deletions cut 7 bases from V and 3 bases from J, with 10 bases between. From germline, CDR1 is MNHNS and CDR2 SASEGT. The CDR3 consists of 13 residues. The CDR3 here is CASNQGVGNTIYF. In DNA, the CDR3 is TGTGCCAGCAATCAAGGGGTTGGAAACACCATATATTTT.

The rearrangement joins TRBV29-1 to TRBJ1-2; D gene ambiguous. CDR3 length: 14 amino acids. The germline V gene encodes CDR1 SQVTM and CDR2 ANQGSEA. With 6 bases removed from V and 0 bases from J, the gap between germline ends came to 14 bases. Here the CDR3 DNA reads TGCAGCGTGTCCGTCGGAACAGCTAACTATGGCTACACCTTC. This gives the protein CSVSVGTANYGYTF.

This clone was seen once. The chain is built from TRBV25-1 and TRBJ2-2; perhaps TRBD2 as D (5 bases). The germline V gene has CDR1 MGHDK and CDR2 SYGVNS. The CDR3 is made up of 17 amino acids. Trimming pared 1 base from V and 4 bases from J, leaving 16 bases between. CDR3 nucleotide sequence: TGTGCCAGCAGTGAATTGGGCAGAGGGTTTGGCACCGGGGAGCTGTTTTTT. Translated, it gives CASSELGRGFGTGELFF. Using reference TRBV25-1 and TRBJ2-2 for the parts outside the CDR3, the full variable domain is EADIYQTPRYLVIGTGKKITLECSQTMGHDKMYWYQQDPGMELHLIHYSYGVNSTEKGDLSSESTVSRIRTEHFPLTLESARPSHTSQYLCASSELGRGFGTGELFFGEGSRLTVL.

The V call is TRBV6-1, the J call TRBJ2-3; 9 bases match TRBD2. Per the germline V gene, CDR1 is MNHNS and CDR2 is SASEGT. CDR3 length: 16 amino acids. The junction had 5 bases not matched to a gene; V was cut back by 4 bases and J by 0 bases. The DNA of the CDR3 is TGTGCCAGCAGTGTCGGGACTAGCCGTAGCACAGATACGCAGTATTTT. Translation gives CASSVGTSRSTDTQYF.

The CDR3 sequence: CASLRGGGYVEQYF. CDR3 sequence (DNA): TGTGCCAGTCTCCGGGGAGGGGGCTATGTCGAGCAGTACTTC. The V gene is TRBV2, the J gene TRBJ2-7; perhaps D is TRBD1 or TRBD2 (7 bases each). The CDR3 is 14 amino acids. Germline V gene lookup returns CDR1 SNHLY and CDR2 FYNNEI. With 9 bases removed from V and 6 bases from J, the gap between germline ends came to 21 bases.

A few counts support this clone. The chain recombines TRBV28 with TRBJ1-5, with D perhaps TRBD1 (6 bases). CDR1 and CDR2 (germline): MDHEN, SYDVKM. V was cut by 6 bases and J by 6 bases, with 18 bases left in between. The CDR3 length is 15 residues. The CDR3 is CASRVRNREVQPQHF. The CDR3 DNA is TGTGCCAGCAGGGTGAGGAACAGGGAAGTTCAGCCCCAGCATTTT.

This clone appeared a single time. The J gene is TRBJ1-1, the V gene TRBV28; 7 nucleotides match TRBD1. V shed 2 bases, J shed 7 bases, and the junction held 7 bases outside the gene matches. The CDR3 is 14 amino acids. The V gene's germline CDR1 is MDHEN and CDR2 SYDVKM. CDR3 region: CASSLNRGGYEAFF. The CDR3 DNA sequence: TGTGCCAGCAGTTTAAACAGGGGCGGCTATGAAGCTTTCTTT.